The present entry profiles one T cell receptor (beta chain) with its context. The antigen is not known. Every isolated RNA sample was fully reverse transcribed, so sequencing captured expressed TCRB transcripts. Assay: immunoSEQ multiplex PCR; the TCRdb copy retains only in-frame clones and omits some. There are about 900,000 clones in the sample; roughly 15% occur only once, and 0.023% lies in the top ten. This entry comes from a study of beta chain features in type 1 diabetes. Every participating donor gave one draw, a heparinised blood sample averaging around 100 mL. Findings of the study overall: VDJ junctions from type 1 diabetes patients carried fewer insertions and larger deletions. Sequencing from cDNA could over-represent high-TCR-expressing cells. Among patients with Type 1 diabetes, TCRB CDR3s were moderately but significantly shorter in every one of the four CD4+ subsets.

Trimming removed 0 bases at V and 7 bases at J, with 12 bases between. The CDR3 is 15 residues long. Germline CDR1 is LNHNV and CDR2 is YYDKDF (reference sequence). The TCR sequence derives from a woman under 30 in good health. The specimen was naive CD4+ T cells from blood. The chain carries TRBV15 and TRBJ1-4; possible D gene TRBD1, 5 bases. The chain's CDR3 is CATSREGDSSEKLFF. The CDR3 DNA follows: TGTGCCACCAGCAGAGAAGGGGATTCGAGTGAAAAACTGTTTTTT.